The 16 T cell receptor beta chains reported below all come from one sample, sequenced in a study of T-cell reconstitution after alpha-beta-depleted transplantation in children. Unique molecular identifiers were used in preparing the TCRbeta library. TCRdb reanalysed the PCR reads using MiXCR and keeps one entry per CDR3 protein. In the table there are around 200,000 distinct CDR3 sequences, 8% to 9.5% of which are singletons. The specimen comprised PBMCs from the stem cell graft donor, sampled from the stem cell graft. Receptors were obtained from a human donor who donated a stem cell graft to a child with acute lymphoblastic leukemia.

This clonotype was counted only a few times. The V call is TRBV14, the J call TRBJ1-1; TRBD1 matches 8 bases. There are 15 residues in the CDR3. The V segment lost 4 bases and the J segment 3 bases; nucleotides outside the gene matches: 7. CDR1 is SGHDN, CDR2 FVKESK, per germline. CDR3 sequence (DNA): TGTGCCAGCAGCCGCCGGACAGGGTTCGACACTGAAGCTTTCTTT. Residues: CASSRRTGFDTEAFF.

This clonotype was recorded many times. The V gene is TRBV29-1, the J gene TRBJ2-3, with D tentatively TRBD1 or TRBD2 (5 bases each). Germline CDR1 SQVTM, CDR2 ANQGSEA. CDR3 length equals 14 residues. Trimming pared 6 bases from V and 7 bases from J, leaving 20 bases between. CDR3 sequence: CSVKGEGQGNTQYF. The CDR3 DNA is TGCAGCGTCAAGGGAGAAGGCCAGGGCAATACGCAGTATTTT.

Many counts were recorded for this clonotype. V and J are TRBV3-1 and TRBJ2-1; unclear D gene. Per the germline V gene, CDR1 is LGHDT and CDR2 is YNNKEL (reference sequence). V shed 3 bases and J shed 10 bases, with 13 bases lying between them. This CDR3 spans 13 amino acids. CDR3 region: CASSQALDLEQFF. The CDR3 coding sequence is TGTGCCAGCAGCCAGGCCCTGGATTTAGAGCAGTTCTTC.

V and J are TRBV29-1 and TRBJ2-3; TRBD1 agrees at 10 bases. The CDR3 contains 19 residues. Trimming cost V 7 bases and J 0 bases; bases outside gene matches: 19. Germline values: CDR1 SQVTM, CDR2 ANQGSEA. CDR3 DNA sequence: TGCAGCGCACCAAAACCGGGACAGGGGATGGTTTGCAGCACAGATACGCAGTATTTT. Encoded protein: CSAPKPGQGMVCSTDTQYF.

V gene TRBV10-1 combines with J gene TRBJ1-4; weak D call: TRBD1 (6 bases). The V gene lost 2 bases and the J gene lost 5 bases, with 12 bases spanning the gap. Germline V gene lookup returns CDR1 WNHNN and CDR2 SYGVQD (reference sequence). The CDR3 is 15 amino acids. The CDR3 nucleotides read TGCGCCAGCAGTGAGACCGCAGGGGAGAATGAAAAACTGTTTTTT. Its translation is CASSETAGENEKLFF.

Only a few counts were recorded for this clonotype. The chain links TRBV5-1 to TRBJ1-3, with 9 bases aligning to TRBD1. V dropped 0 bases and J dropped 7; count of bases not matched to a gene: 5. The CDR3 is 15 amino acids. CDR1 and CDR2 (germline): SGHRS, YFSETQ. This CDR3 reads CASSLAGQGGNTIYF. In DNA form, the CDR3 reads TGCGCCAGCAGCTTGGCGGGACAGGGAGGGAACACCATATATTTT.

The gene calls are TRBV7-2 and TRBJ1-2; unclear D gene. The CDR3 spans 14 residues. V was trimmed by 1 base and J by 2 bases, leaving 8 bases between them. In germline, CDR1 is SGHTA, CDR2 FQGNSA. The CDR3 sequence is CASSLGKGNYGYTF. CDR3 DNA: TGTGCCAGCAGCTTAGGAAAGGGAAACTATGGCTACACCTTC.

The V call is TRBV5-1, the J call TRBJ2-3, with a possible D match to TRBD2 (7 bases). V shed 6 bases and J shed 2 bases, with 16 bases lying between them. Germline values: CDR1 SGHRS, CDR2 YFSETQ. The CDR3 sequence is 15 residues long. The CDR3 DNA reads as TGCGCCAGCATTCGAAGGGGGGGTGCCACAGATACGCAGTATTTT. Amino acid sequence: CASIRRGGATDTQYF.

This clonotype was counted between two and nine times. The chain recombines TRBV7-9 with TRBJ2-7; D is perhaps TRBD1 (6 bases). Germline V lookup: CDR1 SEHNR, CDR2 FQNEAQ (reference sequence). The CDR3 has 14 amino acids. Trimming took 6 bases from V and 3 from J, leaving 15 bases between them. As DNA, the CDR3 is TGTGCCAGCAGTTTCGGACAGCGTCACTACGAGCAGTACTTC. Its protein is CASSFGQRHYEQYF. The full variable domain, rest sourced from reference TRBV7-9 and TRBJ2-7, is DTGVSQNPRHKITKRGQNVTFRCDPISEHNRLYWYRQTLGQGPEFLTYFQNEAQLEKSRLLSDRFSAERPKGSFSTLEIQRTEQGDSAMYLCASSFGQRHYEQYFGPGTRLTVT.

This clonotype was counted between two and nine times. The CDR3 DNA reads as TGTGCCAGCAGTAAAGAGACAGGGGGCTCCTACGAGCAGTACTTC. Translating it yields CASSKETGGSYEQYF. The gene calls are TRBV6-2 or TRBV6-3 and TRBJ2-7; 9 bases match TRBD1. V lost 5 bases and J lost 0; bases outside the gene matches: 5. Per the germline V gene, CDR1 is MNHEY and CDR2 is SVGEGT. This CDR3 region has 15 residues.

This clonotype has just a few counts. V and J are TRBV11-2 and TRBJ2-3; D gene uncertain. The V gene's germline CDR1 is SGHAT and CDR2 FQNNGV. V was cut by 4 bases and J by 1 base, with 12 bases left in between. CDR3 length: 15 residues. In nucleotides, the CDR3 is TGTGCCAGCAGCTCCGGATGGGTGGGCACAGATACGCAGTATTTT. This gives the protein CASSSGWVGTDTQYF.

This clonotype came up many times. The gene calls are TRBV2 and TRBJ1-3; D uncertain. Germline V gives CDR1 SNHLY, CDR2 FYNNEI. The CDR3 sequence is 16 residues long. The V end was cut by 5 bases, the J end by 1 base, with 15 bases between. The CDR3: CASSYRSLKSGNTIYF. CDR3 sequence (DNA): TGTGCCAGCAGTTACAGATCACTTAAATCTGGAAACACCATATATTTT. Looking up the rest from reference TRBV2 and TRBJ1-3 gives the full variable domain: EPEVTQTPSHQVTQMGQEVILRCVPISNHLYFYWYRQILGQKVEFLVSFYNNEISEKSEIFDDQFSVERPDGSNFTLKIRSTKLEDSAMYFCASSYRSLKSGNTIYFGEGSWLTVV.

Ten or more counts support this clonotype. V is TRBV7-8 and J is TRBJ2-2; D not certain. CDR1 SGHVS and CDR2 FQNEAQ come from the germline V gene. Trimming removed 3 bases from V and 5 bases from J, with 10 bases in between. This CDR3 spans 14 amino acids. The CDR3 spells CASSFPLGTGELFF. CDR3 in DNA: TGTGCCAGCAGCTTCCCCCTAGGGACCGGGGAGCTGTTTTTT. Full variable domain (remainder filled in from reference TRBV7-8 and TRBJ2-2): GAGVSQSPRYKVAKRGQDVALRCDPISGHVSLFWYQQALGQGPEFLTYFQNEAQLDKSGLPSDRFFAERPEGSVSTLKIQRTQQEDSAVYLCASSFPLGTGELFFGEGSRLTVL.

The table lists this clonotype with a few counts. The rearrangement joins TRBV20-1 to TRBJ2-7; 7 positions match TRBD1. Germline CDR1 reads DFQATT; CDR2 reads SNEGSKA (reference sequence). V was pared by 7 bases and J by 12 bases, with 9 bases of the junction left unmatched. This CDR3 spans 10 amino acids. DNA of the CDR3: TGCAGTGGGGACAGTGGGCCTATGTACTTC. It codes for CSGDSGPMYF.

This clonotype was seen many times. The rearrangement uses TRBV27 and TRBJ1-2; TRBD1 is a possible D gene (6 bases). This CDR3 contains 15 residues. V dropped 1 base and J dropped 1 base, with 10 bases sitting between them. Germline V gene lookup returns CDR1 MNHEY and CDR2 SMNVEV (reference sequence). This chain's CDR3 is CASSLFGQLNYGYTF. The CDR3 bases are TGTGCCAGCAGTTTATTCGGACAGCTTAACTATGGCTACACCTTC.

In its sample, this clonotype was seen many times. CDR3 residues: CASSFDRIGTDTQYF. The CDR3 DNA reads as TGTGCCAGCAGCTTCGACAGGATAGGCACAGATACGCAGTATTTT. The J gene is TRBJ2-3, the V gene TRBV7-9; TRBD1 might be the D (6 bases). Germline values: CDR1 SEHNR, CDR2 FQNEAQ (reference sequence). Trimming shortened V by 3 bases and J by 1 base, and 11 bases separated the two germline ends. This CDR3 spans 15 amino acids.